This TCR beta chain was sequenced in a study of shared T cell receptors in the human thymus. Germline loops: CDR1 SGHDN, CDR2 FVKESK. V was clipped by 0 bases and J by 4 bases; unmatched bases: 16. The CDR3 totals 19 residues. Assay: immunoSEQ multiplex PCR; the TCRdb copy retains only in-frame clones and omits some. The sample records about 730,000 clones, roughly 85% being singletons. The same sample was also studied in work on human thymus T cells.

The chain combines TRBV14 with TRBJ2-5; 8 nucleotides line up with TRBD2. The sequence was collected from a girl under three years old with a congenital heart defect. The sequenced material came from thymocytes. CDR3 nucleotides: TGTGCCAGCAGCCAAGATGAGTCCGGGGGGGACTATCTTCCAGAGACCCAGTACTTC. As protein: CASSQDESGGDYLPETQYF.